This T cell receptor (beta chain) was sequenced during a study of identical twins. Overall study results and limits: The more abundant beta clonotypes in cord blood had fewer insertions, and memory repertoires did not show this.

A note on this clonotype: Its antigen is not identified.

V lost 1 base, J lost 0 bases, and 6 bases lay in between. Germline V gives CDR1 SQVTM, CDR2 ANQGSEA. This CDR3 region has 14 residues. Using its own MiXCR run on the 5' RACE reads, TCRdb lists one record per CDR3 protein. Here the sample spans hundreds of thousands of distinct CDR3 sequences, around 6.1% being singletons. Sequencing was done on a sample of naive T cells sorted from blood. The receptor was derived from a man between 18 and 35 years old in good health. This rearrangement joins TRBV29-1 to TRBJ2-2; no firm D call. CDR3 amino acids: CSVEGPSNTGELFF. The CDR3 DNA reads TGCAGCGTTGAAGGCCCCTCGAACACCGGGGAGCTGTTTTTT.